Listed here are 8 T cell receptor beta chains from one sample, sequenced in a study of T cell changes during pregnancy in multiple sclerosis. Clones were sequenced by immunoSEQ multiplex PCR, and TCRdb holds only the in-frame ones, with some missing. The sample gives over 10,000 clones, more than 85% of which show up once; 14% to 15% is in the top ten. Specimen: CD8+ T cells from peripheral blood mononuclear cells, collected in the second trimester of pregnancy. These receptors were collected from a female donor in good health, enrolled as a control in a pregnancy study.

This chain uses TRBV7-9 with TRBJ2-7; 7 bases are shared with TRBD2. Germline V lookup: CDR1 SEHNR, CDR2 FQNEAQ (reference sequence). V shed 5 bases and J 6 bases; nucleotides not matched to a gene: 10. The CDR3 consists of 14 residues. The CDR3 is CASSPAGRGGEQYF. Written as DNA, the CDR3 is TGTGCCAGCAGCCCGGCAGGGAGGGGAGGCGAGCAGTACTTC.

The rearrangement links TRBV4-1 to TRBJ2-7; 9 bases agree with TRBD2. Germline V gives CDR1 MGHRA, CDR2 YSYEKL. This CDR3 region has 14 residues. The J segment lost 5 bases and the V segment lost 0 bases, leaving 2 bases of the junction unmatched. CDR3 DNA: TGCGCCAGCAGCCAAGATAGCGGGGGCGACGAGCAGTACTTC. Translated, it gives CASSQDSGGDEQYF.

This chain links TRBV6-5 with TRBJ1-2, with 9 bases matching TRBD1. Germline V lookup: CDR1 MNHEY, CDR2 SVGAGI. The ends lost 0 bases at V and 3 bases at J; junction bases unmatched: 5. CDR3 length: 16 amino acids. This chain's CDR3 is CASSYSSGQGDYGYTF. CDR3 nucleotides: TGTGCCAGCAGTTACTCCTCGGGACAGGGTGACTATGGCTACACCTTC.

V gene TRBV5-4 combines with J gene TRBJ2-7; D possibly corresponds to TRBD2 (7 bases). V lost 0 bases and J lost 3, with 13 bases in between. CDR1 is SGHNT, CDR2 YYREEE, per germline (reference sequence). This CDR3 is built from 15 residues. In DNA, the CDR3 is TGTGCCAGCAGCTTGGCGGGGGGCCGGGGCTACGAGCAGTACTTC. Its translation is CASSLAGGRGYEQYF.

This clone occurred a few times. The chain is built from TRBV7-9 and TRBJ1-1; D unresolved. Trimming pared 8 bases from V and 5 bases from J, leaving 15 bases between. Germline V gene sequence: CDR1 SEHNR, CDR2 FQNEAQ (reference sequence). This CDR3 has 13 amino acids. CDR3 sequence reads: CASGPLGRTEAFF. DNA for the CDR3: TGTGCCAGCGGGCCCCTAGGGAGGACTGAAGCTTTCTTT.

This clone has just a few counts. The gene calls are TRBV30 and TRBJ1-1; D is uncertain. The length of the CDR3 is 13 residues. Trimming took 0 bases from V and 5 from J, leaving 10 bases between them. The V gene's germline CDR1 is GTSNPN and CDR2 SVGIG (reference sequence). The CDR3 coding sequence is TGTGCCTGGAGTGTTGGGAGGAATACTGAAGCTTTCTTT. Translation: CAWSVGRNTEAFF.

This chain uses TRBV25-1 with TRBJ2-7; 8 bases are a match to TRBD2. Germline trimming cut 1 base from V and 5 bases from J; bases unmatched to any gene: 1. The germline V gene encodes CDR1 MGHDK and CDR2 SYGVNS. The CDR3 has 13 residues. The CDR3 spells CASSESGGNEQYF. CDR3 DNA: TGTGCCAGCAGTGAATCGGGGGGGAACGAGCAGTACTTC.

The chain joins TRBV12-5 to TRBJ2-1; D might be TRBD2 (5 bases). Germline lookup yields CDR1 LGHNT and CDR2 FRNRAP. The CDR3 totals 12 residues. Deletions cut 0 bases from V and 12 bases from J, with 9 bases between. The CDR3 spells CASGLVQSGQFF. The CDR3 region has the DNA TGTGCTAGTGGTTTGGTTCAGAGCGGGCAGTTCTTC.